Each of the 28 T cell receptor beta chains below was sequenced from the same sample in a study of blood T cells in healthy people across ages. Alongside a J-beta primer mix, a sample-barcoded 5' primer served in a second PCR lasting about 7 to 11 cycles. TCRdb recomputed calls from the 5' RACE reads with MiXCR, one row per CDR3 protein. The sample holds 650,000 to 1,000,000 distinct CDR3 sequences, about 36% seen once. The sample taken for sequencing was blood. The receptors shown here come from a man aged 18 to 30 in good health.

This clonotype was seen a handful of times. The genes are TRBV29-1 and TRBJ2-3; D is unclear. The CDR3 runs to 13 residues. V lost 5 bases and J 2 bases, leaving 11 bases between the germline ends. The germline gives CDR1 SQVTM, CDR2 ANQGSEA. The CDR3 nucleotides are TGCAGCGTTCAAAGGGATACCACAGATACGCAGTATTTT. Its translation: CSVQRDTTDTQYF.

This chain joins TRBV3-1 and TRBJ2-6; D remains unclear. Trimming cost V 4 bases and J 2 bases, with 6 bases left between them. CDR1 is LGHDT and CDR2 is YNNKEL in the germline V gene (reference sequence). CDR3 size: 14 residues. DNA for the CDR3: TGTGCCAGCAGCCGGAATACTGGGGCCAACGTCCTGACTTTC. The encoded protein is CASSRNTGANVLTF. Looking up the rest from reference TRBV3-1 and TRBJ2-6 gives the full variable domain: DTAVSQTPKYLVTQMGNDKSIKCEQNLGHDTMYWYKQDSKKFLKIMFSYNNKELIINETVPNRFSPKSPDKAHLNLHINSLELGDSAVYFCASSRNTGANVLTFGAGSRLTVL.

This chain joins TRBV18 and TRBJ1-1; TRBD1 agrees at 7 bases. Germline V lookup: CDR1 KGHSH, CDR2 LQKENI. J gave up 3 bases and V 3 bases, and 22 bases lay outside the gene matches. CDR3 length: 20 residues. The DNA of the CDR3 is TGTGCCAGCTCACCGTCCGGGGGGAGAGATACAGGGGTTAGGTACACTGAAGCTTTCTTT. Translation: CASSPSGGRDTGVRYTEAFF.

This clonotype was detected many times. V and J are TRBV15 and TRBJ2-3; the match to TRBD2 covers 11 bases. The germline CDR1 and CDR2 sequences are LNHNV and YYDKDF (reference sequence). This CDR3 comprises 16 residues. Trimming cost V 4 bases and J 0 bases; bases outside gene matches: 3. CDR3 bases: TGTGCCACCAGCAAGACTAGCGGGGAGAGCACAGATACGCAGTATTTT. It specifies CATSKTSGESTDTQYF.

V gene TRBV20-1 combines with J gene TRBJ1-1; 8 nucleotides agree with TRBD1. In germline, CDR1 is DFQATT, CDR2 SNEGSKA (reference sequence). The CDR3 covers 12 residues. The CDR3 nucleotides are TGCAAGGTGAAGACAGGGGACACTGAAGCTTTCTTT. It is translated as CKVKTGDTEAFF.

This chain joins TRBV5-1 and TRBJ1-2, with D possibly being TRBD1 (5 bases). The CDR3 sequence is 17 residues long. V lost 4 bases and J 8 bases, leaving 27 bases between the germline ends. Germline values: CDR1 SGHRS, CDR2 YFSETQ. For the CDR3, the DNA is TGCGCCAGCAGCCCCGGGACGGAGCACAACTTTCTTCAAGGCTACACCTTC. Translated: CASSPGTEHNFLQGYTF. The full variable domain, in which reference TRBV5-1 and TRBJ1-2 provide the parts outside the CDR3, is KAGVTQTPRYLIKTRGQQVTLSCSPISGHRSVSWYQQTPGQGLQFLFEYFSETQRNKGNFPGRFSGRQFSNSRSEMNVSTLELGDSALYLCASSPGTEHNFLQGYTFGSGTRLTVV.

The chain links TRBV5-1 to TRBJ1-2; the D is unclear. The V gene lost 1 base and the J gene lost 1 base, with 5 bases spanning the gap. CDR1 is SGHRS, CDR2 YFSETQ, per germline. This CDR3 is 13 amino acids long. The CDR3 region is CASSLKDNYGYTF. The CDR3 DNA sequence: TGCGCCAGCAGCTTGAAGGATAACTATGGCTACACCTTC.

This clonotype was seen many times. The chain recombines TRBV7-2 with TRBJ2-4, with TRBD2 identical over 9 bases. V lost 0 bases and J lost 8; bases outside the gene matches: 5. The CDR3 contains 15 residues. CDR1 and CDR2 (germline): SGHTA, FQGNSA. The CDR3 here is CASSLAASGEYIQYF. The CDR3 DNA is TGTGCCAGCAGCTTAGCGGCTAGCGGGGAATACATTCAGTACTTC.

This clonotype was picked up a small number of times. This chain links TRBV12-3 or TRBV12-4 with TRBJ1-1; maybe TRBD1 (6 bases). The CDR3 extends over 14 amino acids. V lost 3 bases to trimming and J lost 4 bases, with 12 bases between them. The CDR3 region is CASSLPTGRTEAFF. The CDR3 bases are TGTGCCAGCAGTTTGCCTACAGGGCGCACTGAAGCTTTCTTT.

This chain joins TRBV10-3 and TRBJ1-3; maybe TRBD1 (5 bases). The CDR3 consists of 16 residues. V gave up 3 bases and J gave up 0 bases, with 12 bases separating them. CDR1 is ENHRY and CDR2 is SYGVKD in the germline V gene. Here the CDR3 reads CAISDPGTSSGNTIYF. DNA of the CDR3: TGTGCCATCAGTGATCCTGGGACGAGCTCTGGAAACACCATATATTTT.

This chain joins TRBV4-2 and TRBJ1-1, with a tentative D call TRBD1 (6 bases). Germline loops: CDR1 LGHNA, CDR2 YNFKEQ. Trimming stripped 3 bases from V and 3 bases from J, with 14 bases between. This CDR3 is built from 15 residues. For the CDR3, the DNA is TGTGCCAGCAGCCACCAACAGGGAGCGGACACTGAAGCTTTCTTT. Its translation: CASSHQQGADTEAFF.

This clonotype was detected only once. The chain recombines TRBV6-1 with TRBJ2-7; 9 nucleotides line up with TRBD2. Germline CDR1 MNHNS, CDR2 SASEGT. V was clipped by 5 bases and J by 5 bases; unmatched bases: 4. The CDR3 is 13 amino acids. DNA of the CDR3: TGTGCCAGCAGTCTTAGCGGGAGTGACGAGCAGTACTTC. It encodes CASSLSGSDEQYF.

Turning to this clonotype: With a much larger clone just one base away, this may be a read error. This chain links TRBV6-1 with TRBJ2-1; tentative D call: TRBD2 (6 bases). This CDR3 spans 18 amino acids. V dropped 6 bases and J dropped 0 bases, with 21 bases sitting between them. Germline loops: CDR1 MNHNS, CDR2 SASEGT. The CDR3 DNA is TGTGCCAGCAGACCTAGGACTAACGGGCCCAACTCCTACAATGAGCAGTTCTTC. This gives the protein CASRPRTNGPNSYNEQFF.

The CDR3 loop is CASSLESGQAYEQYF. The CDR3 DNA follows: TGTGCCAGCAGCTTAGAGTCCGGACAAGCCTACGAGCAGTACTTC. The chain carries TRBV7-2 and TRBJ2-7; perhaps TRBD1 as D (5 bases). The V end lost 1 base, the J end lost 2 bases, and 12 bases lay between the germline ends. The CDR3 has 15 residues. CDR1 and CDR2 from the germline V gene are SGHTA and FQGNSA.

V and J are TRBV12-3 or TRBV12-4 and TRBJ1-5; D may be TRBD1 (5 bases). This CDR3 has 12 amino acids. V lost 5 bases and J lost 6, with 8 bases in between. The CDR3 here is CASSAGLQPQHF. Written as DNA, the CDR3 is TGTGCCAGCAGTGCAGGGCTTCAGCCCCAGCATTTT.

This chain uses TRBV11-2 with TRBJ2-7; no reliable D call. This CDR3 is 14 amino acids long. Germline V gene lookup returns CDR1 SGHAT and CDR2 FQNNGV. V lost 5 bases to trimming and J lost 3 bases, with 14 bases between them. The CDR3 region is CASSPAPQNYEQYF. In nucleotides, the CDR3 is TGTGCCAGCAGCCCAGCGCCACAGAACTACGAGCAGTACTTC.

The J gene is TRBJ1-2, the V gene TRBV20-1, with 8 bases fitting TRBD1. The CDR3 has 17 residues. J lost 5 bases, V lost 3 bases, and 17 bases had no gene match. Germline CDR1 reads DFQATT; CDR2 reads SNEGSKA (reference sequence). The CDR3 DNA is TGCAGTGCTAGGGTAAAAGGGACAGGCCACGCCCGATATGGCTACACCTTC. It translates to CSARVKGTGHARYGYTF.

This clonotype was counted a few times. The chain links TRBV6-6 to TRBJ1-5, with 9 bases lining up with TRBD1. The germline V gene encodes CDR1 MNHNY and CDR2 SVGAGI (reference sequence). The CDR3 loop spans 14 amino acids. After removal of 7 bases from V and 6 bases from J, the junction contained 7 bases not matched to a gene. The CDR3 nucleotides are TGTGCCAGCACCACAGGGACAGGGCGTCAGCCCCAGCATTTT. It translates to CASTTGTGRQPQHF.

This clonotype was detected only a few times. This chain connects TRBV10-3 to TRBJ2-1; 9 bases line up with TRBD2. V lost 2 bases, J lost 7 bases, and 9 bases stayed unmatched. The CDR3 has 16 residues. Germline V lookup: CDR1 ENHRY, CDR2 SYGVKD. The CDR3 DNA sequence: TGTGCCATCAGTGAGCGACCTAGCGGGGCAGAAAATGAGCAGTTCTTC. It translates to CAISERPSGAENEQFF.

The CDR3 nucleotides read TGTGCCAGCAGCGTGACAGCCTCCTACGAGCAGTACTTC. Its protein product is CASSVTASYEQYF. This chain uses TRBV7-2 with TRBJ2-7; the D gene is possibly TRBD1 (5 bases). The V gene's germline CDR1 is SGHTA and CDR2 FQGNSA. The CDR3 has 13 amino acids. Trimming left V 5 bases short and J 0 bases short, with 8 bases between.

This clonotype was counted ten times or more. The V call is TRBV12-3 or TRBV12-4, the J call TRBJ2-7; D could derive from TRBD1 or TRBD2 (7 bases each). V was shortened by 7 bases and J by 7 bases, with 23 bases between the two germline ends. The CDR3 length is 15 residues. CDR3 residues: CASTRWEGASWEQYF. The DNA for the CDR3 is TGTGCCAGCACTCGCTGGGAGGGGGCCTCCTGGGAGCAGTACTTC.

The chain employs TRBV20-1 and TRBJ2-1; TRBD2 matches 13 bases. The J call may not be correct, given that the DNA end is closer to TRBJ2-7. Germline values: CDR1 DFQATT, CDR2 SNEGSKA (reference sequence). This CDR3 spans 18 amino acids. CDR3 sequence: CSAILTSGGRYSYNEQYF. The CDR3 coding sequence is TGCAGTGCAATCCTGACTAGCGGGGGGCGATACTCCTACAATGAGCAGTACTTC.

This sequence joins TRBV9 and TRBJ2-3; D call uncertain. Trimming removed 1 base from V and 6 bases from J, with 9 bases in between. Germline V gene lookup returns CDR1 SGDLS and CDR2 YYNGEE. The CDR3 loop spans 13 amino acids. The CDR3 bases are TGTGCCAGCAGCGTACTGGAACGGGATACGCAGTATTTT. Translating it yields CASSVLERDTQYF. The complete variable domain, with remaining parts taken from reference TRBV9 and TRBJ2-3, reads DSGVTQTPKHLITATGQRVTLRCSPRSGDLSVYWYQQSLDQGLQFLIQYYNGEERAKGNILERFSAQQFPDLHSELNLSSLELGDSALYFCASSVLERDTQYFGPGTRLTVL.

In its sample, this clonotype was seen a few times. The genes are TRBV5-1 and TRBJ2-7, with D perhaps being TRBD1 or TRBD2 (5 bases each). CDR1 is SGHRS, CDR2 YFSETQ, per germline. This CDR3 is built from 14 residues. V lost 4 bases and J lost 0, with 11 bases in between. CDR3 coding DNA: TGCGCCAGCAGCAAAGGGACGGACTCCTACGAGCAGTACTTC. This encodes CASSKGTDSYEQYF.

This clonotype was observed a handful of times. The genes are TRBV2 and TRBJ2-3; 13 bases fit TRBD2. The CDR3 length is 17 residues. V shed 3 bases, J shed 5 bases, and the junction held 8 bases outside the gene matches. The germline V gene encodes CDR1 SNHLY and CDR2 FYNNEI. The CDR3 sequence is CASSDTGTSGVLDTQYF. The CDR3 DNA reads TGTGCCAGCAGTGATACGGGGACTAGCGGGGTTTTAGATACGCAGTATTTT.

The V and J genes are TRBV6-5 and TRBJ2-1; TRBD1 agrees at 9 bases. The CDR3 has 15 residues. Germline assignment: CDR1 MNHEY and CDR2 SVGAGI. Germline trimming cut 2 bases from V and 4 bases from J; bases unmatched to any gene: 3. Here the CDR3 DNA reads TGTGCCAGCAGTTACCGGACAGGGGATTACAATGAGCAGTTCTTC. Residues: CASSYRTGDYNEQFF.

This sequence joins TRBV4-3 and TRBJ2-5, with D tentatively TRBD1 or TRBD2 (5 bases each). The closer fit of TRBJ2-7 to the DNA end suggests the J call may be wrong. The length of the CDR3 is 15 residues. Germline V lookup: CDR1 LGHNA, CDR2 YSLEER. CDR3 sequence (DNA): TGCGCCAGCAGCCAACGGTCTGGCCGAGGGGCCGAGCAGTACTTC. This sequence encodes CASSQRSGRGAEQYF.

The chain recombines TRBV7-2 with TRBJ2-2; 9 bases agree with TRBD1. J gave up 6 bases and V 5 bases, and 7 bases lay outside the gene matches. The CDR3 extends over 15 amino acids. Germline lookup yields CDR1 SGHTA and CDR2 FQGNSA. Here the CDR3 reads CASSVHRGQAGELFF. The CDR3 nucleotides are TGTGCCAGCAGCGTACACAGGGGGCAGGCCGGGGAGCTGTTTTTT.